This T cell receptor (beta chain) was obtained from a study of control samples from healthy donors and cancer patients. Profiling relied on immunoSEQ multiplex PCR, and the TCRdb table lists in-frame clones only, not all of them. The sample has about 96,000 clones; 90% to 95% are singletons. Sequencing input: blood. This receptor was taken from a man aged 18-30 years in good health.

CDR3 sequence: CASSPGLAGVADTQYF. CDR3 bases: TGTGCCAGCAGCCCAGGACTAGCGGGAGTGGCAGATACGCAGTATTTT. The chain carries TRBV7-7 and TRBJ2-3; TRBD2 agrees at 13 bases. Trimming took 5 bases from V and 4 from J; bases not matched to a gene: 6. The germline gives CDR1 SSHAT, CDR2 FNYEAQ (reference sequence). This CDR3 comprises 16 residues.